This entry lists 30 T cell receptor beta chains sequenced from one sample in a study of T cells in Graves' hyperthyroidism and ophthalmopathy. What was amplified from RNA transcripts were TCR beta CDR3 regions. HTBI primers drove first-round RT-PCR of the TCR CDR3. A single record per CDR3 protein comes from TCRdb applying MiXCR to the multiplex PCR reads. The profile shows around 440,000 distinct CDR3 sequences, 15% to 17% of them singletons. Material for sequencing was blood. These receptors all come from a woman aged 18-29 years with Graves' hyperthyroidism.

As DNA, the CDR3 is TGTGCCAGCAGCGTAGGGGGACAGGTCAATGAGCAGTTCTTC. Protein sequence: CASSVGGQVNEQFF. The V gene is TRBV9, the J gene TRBJ2-1; 8 nucleotides match TRBD1. The CDR3 loop spans 14 amino acids. The junction had 2 bases not matched to a gene; V was cut back by 0 bases and J by 6 bases. Germline V CDR1 and CDR2: SGDLS, YYNGEE.

This clonotype was recorded at least ten times. The V gene is TRBV6-1, the J gene TRBJ1-1, with 10 bases that match TRBD1. CDR3 length: 16 residues. V lost 8 bases and J lost 0; bases outside the gene matches: 9. CDR1 MNHNS and CDR2 SASEGT come from the germline V gene. In DNA form, the CDR3 reads TGTGCCAGCGGAAAAAGACAGGGGGCCCTGAACACTGAAGCTTTCTTT. Its protein is CASGKRQGALNTEAFF.

This clonotype was counted ten times or more. The CDR3 DNA reads TGCAGTGCTAGGGGCCTAGCGGGGGTTCAAGAGACCCAGTACTTC. It specifies CSARGLAGVQETQYF. The chain employs TRBV20-1 and TRBJ2-5, with 10 bases lining up with TRBD2. Trimming took 3 bases from V and 2 from J; bases not matched to a gene: 6. CDR3 length: 15 amino acids. Per the germline V gene, CDR1 is DFQATT and CDR2 is SNEGSKA (reference sequence).

V is TRBV3-1 and J is TRBJ2-6; maybe TRBD1 (6 bases). The CDR3 sequence is 15 residues long. The V and J ends lost 5 bases and 1 base respectively, with 9 bases between them. Germline V lookup: CDR1 LGHDT, CDR2 YNNKEL (reference sequence). CDR3 sequence reads: CASSYTGSGANVLTF. The CDR3 DNA reads TGTGCCAGCAGCTACACAGGGTCTGGGGCCAACGTCCTGACTTTC.

This clonotype has ten or more counts. The chain links TRBV12-3 or TRBV12-4 to TRBJ1-5; the match to TRBD1 covers 7 bases. The CDR3 covers 16 residues. The V and J ends lost 7 bases and 3 bases, in that order; junction bases with no gene match: 12. The CDR3: CASTRGTASSNQPQHF. The CDR3 bases are TGTGCCAGCACCAGGGGGACAGCCAGCTCCAATCAGCCCCAGCATTTT.

This chain connects TRBV6-4 to TRBJ1-5; 7 bases are shared with TRBD1. CDR1 MRHNA and CDR2 SNTAGT come from the germline V gene. The CDR3 is 17 residues long. V lost 2 bases, J lost 0 bases, and 7 bases stayed unmatched. In DNA, the CDR3 is TGTGCCAGCAGTGACCTGATGACAGGGTATAGCAATCAGCCCCAGCATTTT. It encodes CASSDLMTGYSNQPQHF.

This clonotype has just a few counts. The chain links TRBV18 to TRBJ1-4, with 9 bases that match TRBD1. With 5 bases clipped from V and 12 bases from J, the junction kept 10 bases outside the gene matches. The CDR3 has 14 residues. Germline assignment: CDR1 KGHSH and CDR2 LQKENI. CDR3 DNA: TGTGCCAGCTCAACCTGGGACAGGGACACGGAACTGTTTTTT. It translates to CASSTWDRDTELFF.

Of note for this clonotype: Possible read error: a much larger clone is one base away. In this CDR3 the conserved last residue, phenylalanine or tryptophan, is missing, so a read error is likely. The chain combines TRBV19 with TRBJ1-1, with no clear D. V was shortened by 9 bases and J by 1 base, with 12 bases between the two germline ends. From germline, CDR1 is LNHDA and CDR2 SQIVND (reference sequence). The CDR3 sequence is 13 residues long. The CDR3 spells CASRNWGNTEAFS. In DNA form, the CDR3 reads TGTGCCAGCCGCAATTGGGGGAACACTGAAGCTTTCTCT.

This clonotype was seen ten or more times. The chain links TRBV24-1 to TRBJ2-6; 8 bases are a match to TRBD1. This CDR3 region has 17 residues. Germline CDR1 KGHDR, CDR2 SFDVKD. With V trimmed by 6 bases and J by 2 bases, 8 bases remained unmatched. The chain's CDR3 is CATSPGGGRPGANVLTF. The CDR3 nucleotides read TGTGCCACCAGTCCAGGGGGCGGAAGGCCTGGGGCCAACGTCCTGACTTTC.

This clonotype was picked up many times. The V and J genes are TRBV18 and TRBJ2-7, with D maybe TRBD2 (6 bases). Per the germline V gene, CDR1 is KGHSH and CDR2 is LQKENI. The CDR3 loop spans 16 amino acids. V gave up 2 bases and J gave up 1 base, with 15 bases separating them. The DNA for the CDR3 is TGTGCCAGCTCACCATGGGAGGACTATGGGTCCTACGAGCAGTACTTC. It encodes CASSPWEDYGSYEQYF.

The V gene is TRBV4-2, the J gene TRBJ1-6, with D possibly TRBD1 on 5 matching bases. Deletions cut 0 bases from V and 9 bases from J, with 9 bases between. The length of the CDR3 is 14 residues. Germline values: CDR1 LGHNA, CDR2 YNFKEQ. CDR3 residues: CASSQEGGGSPLHF. In DNA, the CDR3 is TGTGCCAGCAGCCAAGAGGGGGGGGGTTCACCCCTCCACTTT.

This clonotype was counted only a few times. The chain employs TRBV7-9 and TRBJ1-5; weak D call: TRBD1 (6 bases). The V end lost 4 bases, the J end lost 0 bases, and 10 bases lay between the germline ends. The CDR3 consists of 15 residues. Germline V gene sequence: CDR1 SEHNR, CDR2 FQNEAQ (reference sequence). The CDR3: CASSSGHPSNQPQHF. The CDR3 DNA is TGTGCCAGCAGCTCGGGACACCCTAGCAATCAGCCCCAGCATTTT.

This chain connects TRBV13 to TRBJ2-7, with D uncertain. Germline V gene lookup returns CDR1 PRHDT and CDR2 FYEKMQ (reference sequence). V was cut by 0 bases and J by 4 bases, with 16 bases left in between. The CDR3 length is 16 residues. The CDR3 sequence: CASSLGHGEDGYEQYF. CDR3 DNA sequence: TGTGCCAGCAGCTTAGGCCACGGCGAGGATGGGTACGAGCAGTACTTC.

This chain links TRBV9 with TRBJ1-6; no definite D call. Germline loops: CDR1 SGDLS, CDR2 YYNGEE. V lost 0 bases and J 7 bases, leaving 11 bases between the germline ends. This CDR3 contains 15 residues. CDR3 coding DNA: TGTGCCAGCAGCGTAGGCCAGGTGTACAATTCACCCCTCCACTTT. Its translation: CASSVGQVYNSPLHF.

This clonotype rates as medium-sized. The genes are TRBV20-1 and TRBJ2-1, with D tentatively TRBD2 (6 bases). V shed 3 bases and J shed 4 bases, with 13 bases lying between them. This CDR3 is 14 amino acids long. CDR1 and CDR2 (germline): DFQATT, SNEGSKA (reference sequence). The CDR3 nucleotides are TGCAGTGCTAGGGCCCAGCGGGCATACAATGAGCAGTTCTTC. This translates into CSARAQRAYNEQFF.

The V gene is TRBV6-1, the J gene TRBJ2-2; 7 bases are shared with TRBD1. CDR1 MNHNS and CDR2 SASEGT come from the germline V gene. J was trimmed by 3 bases and V by 5 bases; bases with no gene match: 9. The length of the CDR3 is 16 residues. The CDR3 nucleotides read TGTGCCAGCAGTCGTAACAGGGGCGGTCACACCGGGGAGCTGTTTTTT. Protein: CASSRNRGGHTGELFF.

This clonotype has at least ten counts. The chain combines TRBV28 with TRBJ2-1, with 9 bases identical to TRBD2. The CDR3 loop spans 15 amino acids. Germline V lookup: CDR1 MDHEN, CDR2 SYDVKM. Germline trimming cut 3 bases from V and 7 bases from J; bases unmatched to any gene: 7. The CDR3 bases are TGTGCCAGCAGTTTTGGCGGGGGGGATGTTAATGAGCAGTTCTTC. This sequence encodes CASSFGGGDVNEQFF.

This chain connects TRBV20-1 to TRBJ2-3, with 7 bases identical to TRBD2. The CDR3 runs to 17 residues. The germline CDR1 and CDR2 sequences are DFQATT and SNEGSKA (reference sequence). The V and J ends lost 0 bases and 2 bases, in that order; junction bases with no gene match: 11. The CDR3 coding sequence is TGCAGTGCTAGAGACCGGGCTGGCGGGAGTGACACAGATACGCAGTATTTT. This sequence encodes CSARDRAGGSDTDTQYF.

This clonotype was detected many times. The rearrangement links TRBV9 to TRBJ1-2; D remains ambiguous. The CDR3 runs to 12 residues. Trimming shortened V by 3 bases and J by 4 bases, and 7 bases separated the two germline ends. CDR1 is SGDLS and CDR2 is YYNGEE in the germline V gene. The CDR3 spells CASSGDGYGYTF. The CDR3 DNA reads TGTGCCAGCAGCGGGGATGGCTATGGCTACACCTTC.

This clonotype was detected a few times. V usage is TRBV7-9 and J usage is TRBJ1-6; D is unclear. CDR1 is SEHNR, CDR2 FQNEAQ, per germline (reference sequence). The CDR3 contains 12 residues. The V end was cut by 8 bases, the J end by 5 bases, with 7 bases between. CDR3 nucleotides: TGTGCCAGCCGACACGATAATTCACCCCTCCACTTT. It encodes CASRHDNSPLHF. The entire variable domain, with the rest obtained from reference TRBV7-9 and TRBJ1-6, is as follows: DTGVSQNPRHKITKRGQNVTFRCDPISEHNRLYWYRQTLGQGPEFLTYFQNEAQLEKSRLLSDRFSAERPKGSFSTLEIQRTEQGDSAMYLCASRHDNSPLHFGNGTRLTVT.

Many counts were recorded for this clonotype. The J gene is TRBJ2-3, the V gene TRBV5-1; a weak D match, TRBD2 (6 bases). V lost 1 base, J lost 1 base, and 7 bases lay in between. Germline V lookup: CDR1 SGHRS, CDR2 YFSETQ. This CDR3 is 14 amino acids long. CDR3 region: CASSLPGGTDTQYF. In DNA, the CDR3 is TGCGCCAGCAGCTTGCCGGGGGGCACAGATACGCAGTATTTT.

This clonotype showed up just a few times. The chain recombines TRBV5-1 with TRBJ1-5, with D tentatively TRBD1 (6 bases). This CDR3 has 14 residues. In germline, CDR1 is SGHRS, CDR2 YFSETQ. With 5 bases removed from V and 6 bases from J, the gap between germline ends came to 15 bases. In nucleotides, the CDR3 is TGCGCCAGCAGTTTCGGACAGATGGGTCAGCCCCAGCATTTT. It translates to CASSFGQMGQPQHF. Full variable domain (rest looked up from reference TRBV5-1 and TRBJ1-5): KAGVTQTPRYLIKTRGQQVTLSCSPISGHRSVSWYQQTPGQGLQFLFEYFSETQRNKGNFPGRFSGRQFSNSRSEMNVSTLELGDSALYLCASSFGQMGQPQHFGDGTRLSIL.

The chain is built from TRBV15 and TRBJ2-7; possibly TRBD2 for D (7 bases). The CDR3 totals 14 residues. V was pared by 3 bases and J by 7 bases, with 16 bases between. The germline gives CDR1 LNHNV, CDR2 YYDKDF (reference sequence). CDR3 DNA: TGTGCCACCAGCAGGGGGGCGGGGGCGGATGAGCAGTACTTC. Amino acids: CATSRGAGADEQYF.

This clonotype was detected a few times. This sequence joins TRBV11-3 and TRBJ1-1, with D unclear. V was clipped by 5 bases and J by 4 bases, with 17 bases between them. Germline V gene lookup returns CDR1 SGHNT and CDR2 YENEEA. CDR3 length equals 15 residues. Here the CDR3 DNA reads TGTGCCAGCAGCCCTTACGCAGCGACTTTCACTGAAGCTTTCTTT. The encoded protein is CASSPYAATFTEAFF.

The rearrangement uses TRBV11-3 and TRBJ2-2, with D tentatively TRBD2 (5 bases). This CDR3 region has 16 residues. Germline-derived CDR1 and CDR2 are SGHNT and YENEEA. The germline V and J ends were trimmed by 5 bases and 2 bases, with 15 bases remaining between them. The CDR3 nucleotides read TGTGCCAGCAGCCCAAGGAGGTTACTCAACACCGGGGAGCTGTTTTTT. Its protein product is CASSPRRLLNTGELFF. Variable domain in full (rest from reference TRBV11-3 and TRBJ2-2): EAGVVQSPRYKIIEKKQPVAFWCNPISGHNTLYWYLQNLGQGPELLIRYENEEAVDDSQLPKDRFSAERLKGVDSTLKIQPAELGDSAVYLCASSPRRLLNTGELFFGEGSRLTVL.

V and J are TRBV5-4 and TRBJ2-3, with TRBD2 matching over 8 bases. Per the germline V gene, CDR1 is SGHNT and CDR2 is YYREEE (reference sequence). Trimming removed 4 bases from V and 2 bases from J; junction bases left unmatched: 6. The CDR3 sequence is 15 residues long. The CDR3 DNA is TGTGCCAGCAGCAGTAGCGGGGTCCTCACAGATACGCAGTATTTT. Amino acids: CASSSSGVLTDTQYF.

This clonotype was picked up many times. V usage is TRBV20-1 and J usage is TRBJ1-3; a possible D gene is TRBD1 (5 bases). This CDR3 spans 16 amino acids. Germline CDR1 and CDR2: DFQATT and SNEGSKA (reference sequence). Trimming removed 0 bases from V and 4 bases from J, with 16 bases in between. CDR3 nucleotides: TGCAGTGCTAGAGATGAGGGGTTTCTGCGGGGAAACACCATATATTTT. This gives the protein CSARDEGFLRGNTIYF.

In DNA, the CDR3 is TGTGCCAGCAGCCACCATACCGAGGGTATTACTGAAGCTTTCTTT. Encoded protein: CASSHHTEGITEAFF. The chain joins TRBV11-2 to TRBJ1-1, with unresolved D. Germline V gives CDR1 SGHAT, CDR2 FQNNGV. Trimming cost V 5 bases and J 5 bases, with 18 bases left between them. There are 15 residues in the CDR3.

This clonotype was detected many times. The chain uses TRBV9 and TRBJ2-3; possibly TRBD2 for D (5 bases). The ends were cut back, 2 bases at V and 0 bases at J, with 10 bases in the middle. Per the germline V gene, CDR1 is SGDLS and CDR2 is YYNGEE. There are 15 residues in the CDR3. Here the CDR3 reads CASSVSGFSTDTQYF. The CDR3 DNA sequence: TGTGCCAGCAGCGTCAGCGGTTTCAGCACAGATACGCAGTATTTT.

V usage is TRBV12-3 or TRBV12-4 and J usage is TRBJ1-5, with 10 nucleotides matching TRBD1. The J segment lost 4 bases and the V segment lost 6 bases, leaving 6 bases of the junction unmatched. The CDR3 is made up of 15 amino acids. In DNA, the CDR3 is TGTGCCAGCAGGAGACAGGGGGCGGCTAATCAGCCCCAGCATTTT. Encoded protein: CASRRQGAANQPQHF.